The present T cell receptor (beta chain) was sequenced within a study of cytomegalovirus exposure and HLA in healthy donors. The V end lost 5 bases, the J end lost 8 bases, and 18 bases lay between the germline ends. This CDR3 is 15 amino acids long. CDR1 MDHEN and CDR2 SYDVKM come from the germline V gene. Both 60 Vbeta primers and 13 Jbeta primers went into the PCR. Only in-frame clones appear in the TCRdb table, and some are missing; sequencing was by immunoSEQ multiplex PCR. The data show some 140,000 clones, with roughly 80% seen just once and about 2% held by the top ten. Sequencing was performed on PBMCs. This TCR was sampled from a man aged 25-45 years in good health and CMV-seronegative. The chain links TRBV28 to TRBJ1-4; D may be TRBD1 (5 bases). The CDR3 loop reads CASSTGGRGREKLFF. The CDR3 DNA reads TGTGCCAGCAGTACTGGGGGGAGGGGAAGAGAAAAACTGTTTTTT.